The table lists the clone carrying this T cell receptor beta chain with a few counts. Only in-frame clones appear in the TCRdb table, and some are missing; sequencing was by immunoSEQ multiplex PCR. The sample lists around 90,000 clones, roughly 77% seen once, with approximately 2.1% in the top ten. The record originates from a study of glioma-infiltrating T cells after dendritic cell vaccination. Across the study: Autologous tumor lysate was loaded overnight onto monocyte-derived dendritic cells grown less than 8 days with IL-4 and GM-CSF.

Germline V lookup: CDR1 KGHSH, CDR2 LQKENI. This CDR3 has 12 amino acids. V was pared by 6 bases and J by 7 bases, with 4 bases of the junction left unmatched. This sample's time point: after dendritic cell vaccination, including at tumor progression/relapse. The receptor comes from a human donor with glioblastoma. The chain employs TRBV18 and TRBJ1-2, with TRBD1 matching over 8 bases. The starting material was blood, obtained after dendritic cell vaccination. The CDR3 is CASSDRGRGYTF. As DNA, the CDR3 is TGTGCCAGCTCCGACAGGGGTCGTGGCTACACCTTC.